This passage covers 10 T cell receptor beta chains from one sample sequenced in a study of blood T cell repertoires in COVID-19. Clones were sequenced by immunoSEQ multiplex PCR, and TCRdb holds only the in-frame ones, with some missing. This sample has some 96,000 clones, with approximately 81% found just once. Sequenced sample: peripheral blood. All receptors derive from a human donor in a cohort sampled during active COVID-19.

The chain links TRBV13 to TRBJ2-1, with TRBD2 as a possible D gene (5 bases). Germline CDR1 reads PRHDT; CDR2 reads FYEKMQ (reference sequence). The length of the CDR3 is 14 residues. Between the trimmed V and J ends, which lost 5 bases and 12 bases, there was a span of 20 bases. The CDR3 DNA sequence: TGTGCCAGCAGCCCCGCCGACGATCCAAGCGGGCAGTTCTTC. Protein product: CASSPADDPSGQFF.

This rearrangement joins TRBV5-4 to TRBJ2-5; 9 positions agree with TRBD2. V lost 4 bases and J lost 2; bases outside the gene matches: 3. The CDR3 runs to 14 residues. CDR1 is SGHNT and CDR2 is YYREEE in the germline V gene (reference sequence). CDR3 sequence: CASSLAGPQETQYF. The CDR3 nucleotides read TGTGCCAGCAGCCTAGCGGGGCCACAAGAGACCCAGTACTTC.

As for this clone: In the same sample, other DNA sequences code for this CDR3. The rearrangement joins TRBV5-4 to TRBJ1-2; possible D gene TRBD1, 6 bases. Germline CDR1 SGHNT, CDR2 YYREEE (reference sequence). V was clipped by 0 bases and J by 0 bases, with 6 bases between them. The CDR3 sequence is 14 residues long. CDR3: CASSLGQANYGYTF. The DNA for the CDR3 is TGTGCCAGCAGCTTGGGACAGGCTAACTATGGCTACACCTTC. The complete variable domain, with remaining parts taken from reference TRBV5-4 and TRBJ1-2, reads ETGVTQSPTHLIKTRGQQVTLRCSSQSGHNTVSWYQQALGQGPQFIFQYYREEENGRGNFPPRFSGLQFPNYSSELNVNALELDDSALYLCASSLGQANYGYTFGSGTRLTVV.

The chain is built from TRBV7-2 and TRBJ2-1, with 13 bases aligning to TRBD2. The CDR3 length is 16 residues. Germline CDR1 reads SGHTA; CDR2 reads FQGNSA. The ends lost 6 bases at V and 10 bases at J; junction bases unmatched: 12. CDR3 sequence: CASRKGTSGDLKEQFF. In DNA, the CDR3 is TGTGCCAGCAGAAAGGGGACTAGCGGGGACCTTAAGGAGCAGTTCTTC.

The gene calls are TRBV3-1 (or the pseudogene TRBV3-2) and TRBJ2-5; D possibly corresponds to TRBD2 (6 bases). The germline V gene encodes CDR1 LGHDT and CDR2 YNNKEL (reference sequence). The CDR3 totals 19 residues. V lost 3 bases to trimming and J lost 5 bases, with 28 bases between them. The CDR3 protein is CASSHRENSGGTSWETQYF. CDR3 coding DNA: TGTGCCAGCAGCCACCGAGAAAATTCAGGAGGGACCTCGTGGGAGACCCAGTACTTC.

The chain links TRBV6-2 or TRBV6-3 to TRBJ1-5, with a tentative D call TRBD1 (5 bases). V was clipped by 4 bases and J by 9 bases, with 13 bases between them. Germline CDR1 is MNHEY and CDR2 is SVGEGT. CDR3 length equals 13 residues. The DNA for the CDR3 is TGTGCCAGCAGTTTCTTCCAGGGTCGGCCCCAGCATTTT. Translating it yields CASSFFQGRPQHF.

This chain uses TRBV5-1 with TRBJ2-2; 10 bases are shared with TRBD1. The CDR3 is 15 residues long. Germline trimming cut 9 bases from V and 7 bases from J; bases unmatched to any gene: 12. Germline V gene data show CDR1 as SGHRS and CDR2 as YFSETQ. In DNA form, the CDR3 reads TGCGCCACCCGAGAGGGGACAGGGGCAAGCGGGGAGCTGTTTTTT. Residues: CATREGTGASGELFF. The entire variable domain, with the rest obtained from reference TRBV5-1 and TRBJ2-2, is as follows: KAGVTQTPRYLIKTRGQQVTLSCSPISGHRSVSWYQQTPGQGLQFLFEYFSETQRNKGNFPGRFSGRQFSNSRSEMNVSTLELGDSALYLCATREGTGASGELFFGEGSRLTVL.

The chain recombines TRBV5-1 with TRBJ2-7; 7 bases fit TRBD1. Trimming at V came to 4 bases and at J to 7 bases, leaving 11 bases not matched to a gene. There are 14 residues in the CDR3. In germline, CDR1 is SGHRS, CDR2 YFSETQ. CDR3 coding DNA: TGCGCCAGCAGCGAACAGGGGACGGTTGGGGAGCAGTACTTC. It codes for CASSEQGTVGEQYF. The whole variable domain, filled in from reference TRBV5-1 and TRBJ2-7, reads KAGVTQTPRYLIKTRGQQVTLSCSPISGHRSVSWYQQTPGQGLQFLFEYFSETQRNKGNFPGRFSGRQFSNSRSEMNVSTLELGDSALYLCASSEQGTVGEQYFGPGTRLTVT.

As DNA, the CDR3 is TGTGCCAGCAGCTTACAGCCGGGACAAGGGAGAGAGACCCAGTACTTC. Protein: CASSLQPGQGRETQYF. The V and J genes are TRBV7-2 and TRBJ2-5, with D possibly matching TRBD1 (6 bases). This CDR3 region has 16 residues. V lost 2 bases and J lost 4, with 17 bases in between. Germline V gene sequence: CDR1 SGHTA, CDR2 FQGNSA.

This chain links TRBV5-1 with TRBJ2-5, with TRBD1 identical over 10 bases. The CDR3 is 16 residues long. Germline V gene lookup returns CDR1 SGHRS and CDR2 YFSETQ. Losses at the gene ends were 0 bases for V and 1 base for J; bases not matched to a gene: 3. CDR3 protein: CASSLGQGAGQETQYF. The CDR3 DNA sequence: TGCGCCAGCAGCTTGGGACAGGGGGCGGGCCAAGAGACCCAGTACTTC.